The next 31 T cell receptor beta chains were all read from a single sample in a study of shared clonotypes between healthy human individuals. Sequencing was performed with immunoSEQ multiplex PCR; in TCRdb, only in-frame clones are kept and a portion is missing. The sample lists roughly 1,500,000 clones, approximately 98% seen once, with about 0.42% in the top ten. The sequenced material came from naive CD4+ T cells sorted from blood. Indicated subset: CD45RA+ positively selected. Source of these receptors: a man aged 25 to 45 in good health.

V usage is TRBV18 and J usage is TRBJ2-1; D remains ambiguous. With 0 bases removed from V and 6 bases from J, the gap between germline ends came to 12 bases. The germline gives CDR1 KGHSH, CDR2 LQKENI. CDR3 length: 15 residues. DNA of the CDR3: TGTGCCAGCTCACCACCGATCAAGCCGGGCAATGAGCAGTTCTTC. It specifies CASSPPIKPGNEQFF. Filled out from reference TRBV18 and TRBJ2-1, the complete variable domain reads NAGVMQNPRHLVRRRGQEARLRCSPMKGHSHVYWYRQLPEEGLKFMVYLQKENIIDESGMPKERFSAEFPKEGPSILRIQQVVRGDSAAYFCASSPPIKPGNEQFFGPGTRLTVL.

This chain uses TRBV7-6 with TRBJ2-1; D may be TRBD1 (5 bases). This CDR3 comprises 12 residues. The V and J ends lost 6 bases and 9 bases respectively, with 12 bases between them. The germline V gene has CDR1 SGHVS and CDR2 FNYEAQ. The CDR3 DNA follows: TGTGCCAGCAGAGGGGTTTATACTGAGCAGTTCTTC. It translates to CASRGVYTEQFF.

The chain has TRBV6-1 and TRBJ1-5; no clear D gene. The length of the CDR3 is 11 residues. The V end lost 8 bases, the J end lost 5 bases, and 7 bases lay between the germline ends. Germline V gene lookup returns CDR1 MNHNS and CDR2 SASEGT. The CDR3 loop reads CASATHQPQHF. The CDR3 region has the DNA TGTGCCAGCGCCACGCATCAGCCCCAGCATTTT.

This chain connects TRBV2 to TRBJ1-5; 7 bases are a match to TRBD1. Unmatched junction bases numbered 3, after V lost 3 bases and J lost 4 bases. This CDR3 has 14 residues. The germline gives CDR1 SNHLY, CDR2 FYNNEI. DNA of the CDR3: TGTGCCAGCAGTGACAGGGGGTATAATCAGCCCCAGCATTTT. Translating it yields CASSDRGYNQPQHF.

DNA for the CDR3: TGTGCCAGCAGAGACAGGGCATCGCAGTATTTT. Encoded protein: CASRDRASQYF. The chain couples TRBV6-5 to TRBJ2-3, with 7 bases identical to TRBD1. Germline V gives CDR1 MNHEY, CDR2 SVGAGI. The V and J ends lost 6 bases and 10 bases, in that order; junction bases with no gene match: 4. The CDR3 extends over 11 amino acids.

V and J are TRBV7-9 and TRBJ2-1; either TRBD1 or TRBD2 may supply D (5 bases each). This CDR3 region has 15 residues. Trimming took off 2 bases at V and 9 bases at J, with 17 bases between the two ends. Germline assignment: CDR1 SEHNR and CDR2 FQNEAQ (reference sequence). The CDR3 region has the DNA TGTGCCAGCAGCTTAACCGGGACGGGTATTGGTGAGCAGTTCTTC. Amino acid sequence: CASSLTGTGIGEQFF.

CDR3 in amino acids: CASSPRQGENTGELFF. The DNA of the CDR3 is TGTGCCAGCTCACCAAGGCAGGGAGAGAACACCGGGGAGCTGTTTTTT. The chain employs TRBV18 and TRBJ2-2; possibly TRBD1 or TRBD2 for D (5 bases each). This CDR3 is 16 amino acids long. The germline V gene encodes CDR1 KGHSH and CDR2 LQKENI. Trimming cost V 2 bases and J 1 base, with 11 bases left between them.

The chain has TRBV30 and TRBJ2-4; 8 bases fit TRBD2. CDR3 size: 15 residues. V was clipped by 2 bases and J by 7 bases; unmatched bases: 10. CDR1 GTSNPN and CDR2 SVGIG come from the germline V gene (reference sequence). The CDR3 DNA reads TGTGCCTGGAGTCAGGGGACTAGGTCAATGAACATTCAGTACTTC. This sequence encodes CAWSQGTRSMNIQYF.

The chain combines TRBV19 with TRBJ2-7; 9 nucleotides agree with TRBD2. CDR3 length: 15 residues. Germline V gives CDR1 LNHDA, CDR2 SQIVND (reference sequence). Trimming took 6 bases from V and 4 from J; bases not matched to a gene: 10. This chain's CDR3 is CASRDAGTSIYEQYF. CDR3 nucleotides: TGTGCCAGTAGGGACGCCGGGACTAGCATTTACGAGCAGTACTTC.

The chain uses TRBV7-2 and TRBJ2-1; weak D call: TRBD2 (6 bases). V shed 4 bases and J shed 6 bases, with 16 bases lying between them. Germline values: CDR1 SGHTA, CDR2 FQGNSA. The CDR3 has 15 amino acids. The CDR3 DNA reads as TGTGCCAGCAGCTATGTGGGGGGTAGTGGCAATGAGCAGTTCTTC. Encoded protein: CASSYVGGSGNEQFF.

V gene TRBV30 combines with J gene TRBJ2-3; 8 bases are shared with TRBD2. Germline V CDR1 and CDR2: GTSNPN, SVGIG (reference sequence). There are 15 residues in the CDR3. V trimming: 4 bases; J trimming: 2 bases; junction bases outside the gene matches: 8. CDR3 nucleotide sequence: TGTGCCTGGAAAAAAAGCGGGAGAGTCACAGATACGCAGTATTTT. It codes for CAWKKSGRVTDTQYF.

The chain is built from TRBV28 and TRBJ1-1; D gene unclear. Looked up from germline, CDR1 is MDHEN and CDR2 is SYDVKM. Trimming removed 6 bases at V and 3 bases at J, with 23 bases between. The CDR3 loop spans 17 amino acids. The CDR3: CASSSPRPKKRDTEAFF. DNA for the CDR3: TGTGCCAGCAGCTCACCTCGGCCTAAAAAAAGGGACACTGAAGCTTTCTTT.

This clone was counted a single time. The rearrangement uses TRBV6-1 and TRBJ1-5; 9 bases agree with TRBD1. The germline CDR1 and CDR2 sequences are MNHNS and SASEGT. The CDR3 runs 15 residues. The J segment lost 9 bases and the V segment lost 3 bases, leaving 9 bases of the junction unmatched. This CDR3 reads CASSETGGFGRPQHF. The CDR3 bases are TGTGCCAGCAGTGAGACAGGGGGATTTGGAAGGCCCCAGCATTTT.

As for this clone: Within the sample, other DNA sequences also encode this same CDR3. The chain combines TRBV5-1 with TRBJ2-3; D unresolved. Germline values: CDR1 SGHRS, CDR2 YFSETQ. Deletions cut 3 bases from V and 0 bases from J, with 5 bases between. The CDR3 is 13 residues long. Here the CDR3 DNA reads TGCGCCAGCAGCTCTGATAGCACAGATACGCAGTATTTT. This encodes CASSSDSTDTQYF.

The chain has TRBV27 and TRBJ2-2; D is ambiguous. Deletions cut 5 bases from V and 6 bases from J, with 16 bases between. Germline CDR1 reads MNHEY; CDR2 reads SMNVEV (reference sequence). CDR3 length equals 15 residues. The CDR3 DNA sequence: TGTGCCAGCAGTCCCCTACCGAACTCCCCCGGGGAGCTGTTTTTT. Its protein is CASSPLPNSPGELFF.

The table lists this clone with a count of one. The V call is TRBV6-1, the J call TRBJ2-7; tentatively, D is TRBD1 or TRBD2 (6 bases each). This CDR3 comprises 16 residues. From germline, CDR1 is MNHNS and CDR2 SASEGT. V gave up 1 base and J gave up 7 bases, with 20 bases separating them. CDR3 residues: CASSEVGVGGFKEQYF. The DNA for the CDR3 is TGTGCCAGCAGTGAAGTGGGTGTGGGGGGCTTTAAAGAGCAGTACTTC.

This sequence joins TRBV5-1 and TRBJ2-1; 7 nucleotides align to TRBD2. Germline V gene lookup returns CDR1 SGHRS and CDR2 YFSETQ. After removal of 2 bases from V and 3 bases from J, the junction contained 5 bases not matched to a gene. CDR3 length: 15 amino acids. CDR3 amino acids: CASSFTSVVYNEQFF. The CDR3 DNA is TGCGCCAGCAGCTTTACTAGCGTCGTCTACAATGAGCAGTTCTTC.

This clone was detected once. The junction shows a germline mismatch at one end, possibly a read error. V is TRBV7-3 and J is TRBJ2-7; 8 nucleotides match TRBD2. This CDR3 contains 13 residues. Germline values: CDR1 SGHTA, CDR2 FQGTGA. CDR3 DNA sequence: TGTGCCAGCAGCGTAACTAGCGGCTACGAGCAGTACTTC. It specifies CASSVTSGYEQYF.

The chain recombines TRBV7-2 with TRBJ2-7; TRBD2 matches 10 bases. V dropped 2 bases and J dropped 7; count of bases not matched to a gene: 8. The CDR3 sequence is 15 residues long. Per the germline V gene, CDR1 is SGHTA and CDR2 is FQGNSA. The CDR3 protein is CASSLFLAGAGEQYF. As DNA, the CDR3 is TGTGCCAGCAGCTTATTCCTAGCGGGAGCCGGTGAGCAGTACTTC.

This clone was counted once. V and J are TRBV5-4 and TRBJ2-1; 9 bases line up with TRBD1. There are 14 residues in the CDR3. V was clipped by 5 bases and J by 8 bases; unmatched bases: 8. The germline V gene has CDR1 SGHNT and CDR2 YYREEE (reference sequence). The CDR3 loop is CASRRQGEVDEQFF. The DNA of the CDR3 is TGTGCCAGCAGACGACAGGGGGAAGTGGATGAGCAGTTCTTC.

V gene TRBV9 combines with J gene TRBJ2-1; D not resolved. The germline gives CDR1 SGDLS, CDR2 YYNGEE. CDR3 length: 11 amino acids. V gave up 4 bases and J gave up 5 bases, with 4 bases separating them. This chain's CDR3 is CASSKNNEQFF. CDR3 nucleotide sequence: TGTGCCAGCAGCAAGAACAATGAGCAGTTCTTC.

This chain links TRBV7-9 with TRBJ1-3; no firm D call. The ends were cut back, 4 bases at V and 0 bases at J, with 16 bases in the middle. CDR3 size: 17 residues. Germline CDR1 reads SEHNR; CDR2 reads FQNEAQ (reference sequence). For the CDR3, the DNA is TGTGCCAGCAGCTCGTCGCCCGGGAGGCTCTCTGGAAACACCATATATTTT. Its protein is CASSSSPGRLSGNTIYF.

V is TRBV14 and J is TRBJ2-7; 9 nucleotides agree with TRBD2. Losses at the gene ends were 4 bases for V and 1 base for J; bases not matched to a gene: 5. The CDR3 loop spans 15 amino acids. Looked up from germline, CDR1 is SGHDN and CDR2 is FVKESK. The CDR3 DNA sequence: TGTGCCAGCAGCCCACTAGCGGGTGGATCCTACGAGCAGTACTTC. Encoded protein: CASSPLAGGSYEQYF. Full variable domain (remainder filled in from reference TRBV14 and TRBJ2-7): EAGVTQFPSHSVIEKGQTVTLRCDPISGHDNLYWYRRVMGKEIKFLLHFVKESKQDESGMPNNRFLAERTGGTYSTLKVQPAELEDSGVYFCASSPLAGGSYEQYFGPGTRLTVT.

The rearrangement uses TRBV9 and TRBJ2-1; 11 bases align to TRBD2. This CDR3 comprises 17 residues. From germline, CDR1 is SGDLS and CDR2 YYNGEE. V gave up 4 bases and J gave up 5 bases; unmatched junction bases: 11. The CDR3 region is CASSFGASGRRHNEQFF. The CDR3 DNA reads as TGTGCCAGCAGCTTCGGGGCTAGCGGGAGGCGCCACAATGAGCAGTTCTTC.

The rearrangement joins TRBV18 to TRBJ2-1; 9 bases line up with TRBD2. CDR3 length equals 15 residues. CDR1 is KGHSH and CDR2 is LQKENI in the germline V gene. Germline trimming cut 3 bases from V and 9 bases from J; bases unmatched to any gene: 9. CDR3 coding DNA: TGTGCCAGCTCACCCATAGCGGGAGTGGTTGGTGAGCAGTTCTTC. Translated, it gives CASSPIAGVVGEQFF.

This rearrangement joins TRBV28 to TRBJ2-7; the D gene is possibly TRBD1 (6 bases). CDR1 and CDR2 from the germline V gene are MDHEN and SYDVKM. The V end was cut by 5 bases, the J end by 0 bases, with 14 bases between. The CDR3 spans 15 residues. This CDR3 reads CASSPPVTGSYEQYF. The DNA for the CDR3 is TGTGCCAGCAGTCCCCCCGTGACAGGCTCCTACGAGCAGTACTTC. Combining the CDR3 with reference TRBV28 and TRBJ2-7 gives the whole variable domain DVKVTQSSRYLVKRTGEKVFLECVQDMDHENMFWYRQDPGLGLRLIYFSYDVKMKEKGDIPEGYSVSREKKERFSLILESASTNQTSMYLCASSPPVTGSYEQYFGPGTRLTVT.

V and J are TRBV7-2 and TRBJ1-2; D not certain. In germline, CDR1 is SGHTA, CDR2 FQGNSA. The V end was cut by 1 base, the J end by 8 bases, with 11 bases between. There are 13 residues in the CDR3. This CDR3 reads CASSLGPGSGYTF. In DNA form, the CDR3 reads TGTGCCAGCAGCTTAGGGCCAGGTAGCGGCTACACCTTC.

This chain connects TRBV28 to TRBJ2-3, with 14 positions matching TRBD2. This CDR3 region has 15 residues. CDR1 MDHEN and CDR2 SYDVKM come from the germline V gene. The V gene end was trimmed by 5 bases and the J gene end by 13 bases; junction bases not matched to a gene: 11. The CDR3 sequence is CASSQPGTSGSIKYF. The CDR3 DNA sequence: TGTGCCAGCAGTCAGCCCGGGACTAGCGGGAGTATAAAGTATTTT.

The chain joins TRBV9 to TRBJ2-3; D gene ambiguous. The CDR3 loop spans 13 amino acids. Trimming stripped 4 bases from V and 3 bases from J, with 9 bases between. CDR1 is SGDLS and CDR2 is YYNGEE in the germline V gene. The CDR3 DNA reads TGTGCCAGCAGCAGCAGACTTACAGATACGCAGTATTTT. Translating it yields CASSSRLTDTQYF.

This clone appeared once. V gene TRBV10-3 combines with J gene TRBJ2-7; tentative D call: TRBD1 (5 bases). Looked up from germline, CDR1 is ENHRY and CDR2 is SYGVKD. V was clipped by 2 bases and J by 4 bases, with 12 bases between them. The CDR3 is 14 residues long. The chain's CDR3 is CAISELRASYEQYF. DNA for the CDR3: TGTGCCATCAGTGAGCTCAGGGCCTCTTACGAGCAGTACTTC.

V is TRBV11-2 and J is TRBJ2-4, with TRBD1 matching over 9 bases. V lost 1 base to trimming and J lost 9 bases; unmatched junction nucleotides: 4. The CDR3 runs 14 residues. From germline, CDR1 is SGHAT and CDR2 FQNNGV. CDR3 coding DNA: TGTGCCAGCAGCTTAGGACAGGGGGAAGGCATTCAGTACTTC. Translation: CASSLGQGEGIQYF.